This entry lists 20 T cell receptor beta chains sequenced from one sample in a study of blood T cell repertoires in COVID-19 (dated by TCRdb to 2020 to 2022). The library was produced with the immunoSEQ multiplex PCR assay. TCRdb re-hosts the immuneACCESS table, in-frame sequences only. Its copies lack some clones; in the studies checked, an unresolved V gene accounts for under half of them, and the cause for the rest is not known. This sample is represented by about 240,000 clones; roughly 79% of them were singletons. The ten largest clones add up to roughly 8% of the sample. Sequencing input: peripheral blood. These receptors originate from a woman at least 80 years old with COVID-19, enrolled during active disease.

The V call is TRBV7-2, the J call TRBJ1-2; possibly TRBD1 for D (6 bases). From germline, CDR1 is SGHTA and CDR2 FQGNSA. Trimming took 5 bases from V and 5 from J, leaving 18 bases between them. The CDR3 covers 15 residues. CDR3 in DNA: TGTGCCAGCAGCCTATCGTGGTCAGGACAGTATGGCTACACCTTC. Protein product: CASSLSWSGQYGYTF. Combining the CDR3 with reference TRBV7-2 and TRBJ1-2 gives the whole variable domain GAGVSQSPSNKVTEKGKDVELRCDPISGHTALYWYRQSLGQGLEFLIYFQGNSAPDKSGLPSDRFSAERTGGSVSTLTIQRTQQEDSAVYLCASSLSWSGQYGYTFGSGTRLTVV.

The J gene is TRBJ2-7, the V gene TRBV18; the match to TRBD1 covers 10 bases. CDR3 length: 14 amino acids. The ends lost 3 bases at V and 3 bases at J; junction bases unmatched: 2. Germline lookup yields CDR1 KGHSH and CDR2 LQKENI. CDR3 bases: TGTGCCAGCTCACCGGGACAGGGGATCTACGAGCAGTACTTC. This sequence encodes CASSPGQGIYEQYF.

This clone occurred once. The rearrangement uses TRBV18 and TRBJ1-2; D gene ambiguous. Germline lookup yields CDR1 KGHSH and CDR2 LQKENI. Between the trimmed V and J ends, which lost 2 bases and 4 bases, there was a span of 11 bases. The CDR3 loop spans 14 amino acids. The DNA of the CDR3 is TGTGCCAGCTCACCAGGTCTAGAAGGCTATGGCTACACCTTC. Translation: CASSPGLEGYGYTF.

For the CDR3, the DNA is TGTGCCAGCAGTTTAAGCCAACAAGAGACCCAGTACTTC. This sequence encodes CASSLSQQETQYF. The chain carries TRBV28 and TRBJ2-5; unclear D gene. The CDR3 loop spans 13 amino acids. Germline V gives CDR1 MDHEN, CDR2 SYDVKM. With 2 bases removed from V and 2 bases from J, the gap between germline ends came to 6 bases.

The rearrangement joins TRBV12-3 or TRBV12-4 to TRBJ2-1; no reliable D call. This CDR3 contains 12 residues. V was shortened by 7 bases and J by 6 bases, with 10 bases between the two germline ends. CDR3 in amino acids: CASTQKSNEQFF. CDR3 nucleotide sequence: TGTGCCAGCACCCAGAAAAGCAATGAGCAGTTCTTC.

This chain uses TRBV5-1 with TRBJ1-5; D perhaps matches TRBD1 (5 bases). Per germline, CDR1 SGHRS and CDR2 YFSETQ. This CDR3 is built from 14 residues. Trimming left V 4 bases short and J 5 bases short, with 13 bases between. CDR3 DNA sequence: TGCGCCAGCAGCGCTGACCCAGGGTATCAGCCCCAGCATTTT. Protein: CASSADPGYQPQHF.

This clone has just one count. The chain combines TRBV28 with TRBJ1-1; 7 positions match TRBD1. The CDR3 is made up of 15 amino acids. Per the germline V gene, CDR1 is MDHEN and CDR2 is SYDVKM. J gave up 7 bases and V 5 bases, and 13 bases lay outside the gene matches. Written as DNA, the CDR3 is TGTGCCAGCAGTCTCTACAACCTGGGACAGCATGAAGCTTTCTTT. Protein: CASSLYNLGQHEAFF.

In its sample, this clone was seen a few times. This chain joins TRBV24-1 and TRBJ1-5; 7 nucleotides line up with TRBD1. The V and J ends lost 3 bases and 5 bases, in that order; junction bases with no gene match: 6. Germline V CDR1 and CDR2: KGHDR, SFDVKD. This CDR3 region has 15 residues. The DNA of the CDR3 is TGTGCCACCAGTGATCCTGGGACAGCCTATCAGCCCCAGCATTTT. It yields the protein CATSDPGTAYQPQHF.

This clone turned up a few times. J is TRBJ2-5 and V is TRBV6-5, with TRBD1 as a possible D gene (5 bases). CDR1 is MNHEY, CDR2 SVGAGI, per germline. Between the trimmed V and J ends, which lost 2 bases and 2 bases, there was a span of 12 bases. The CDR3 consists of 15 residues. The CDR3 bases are TGTGCCAGCAGTTACAGGACCCCAGGGCAAGAGACCCAGTACTTC. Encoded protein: CASSYRTPGQETQYF.

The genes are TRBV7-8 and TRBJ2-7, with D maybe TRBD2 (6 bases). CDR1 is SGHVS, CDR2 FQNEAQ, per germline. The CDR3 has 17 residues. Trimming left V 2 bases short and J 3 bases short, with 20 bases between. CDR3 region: CASSLRGKVREVYEQYF. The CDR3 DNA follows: TGTGCCAGCAGCTTACGGGGGAAGGTGAGGGAAGTCTACGAGCAGTACTTC.

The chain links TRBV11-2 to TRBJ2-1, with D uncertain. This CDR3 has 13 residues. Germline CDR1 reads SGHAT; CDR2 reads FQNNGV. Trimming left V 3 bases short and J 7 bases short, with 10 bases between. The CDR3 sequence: CASSLEPPNEQFF. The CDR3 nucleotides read TGTGCCAGCAGCTTGGAGCCCCCGAATGAGCAGTTCTTC.

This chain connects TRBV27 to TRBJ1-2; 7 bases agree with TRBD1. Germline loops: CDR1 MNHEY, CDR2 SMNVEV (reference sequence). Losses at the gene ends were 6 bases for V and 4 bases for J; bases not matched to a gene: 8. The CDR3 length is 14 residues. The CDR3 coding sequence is TGTGCCAGCAGAGACAGGGAAGTCGGCTATGGCTACACCTTC. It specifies CASRDREVGYGYTF.

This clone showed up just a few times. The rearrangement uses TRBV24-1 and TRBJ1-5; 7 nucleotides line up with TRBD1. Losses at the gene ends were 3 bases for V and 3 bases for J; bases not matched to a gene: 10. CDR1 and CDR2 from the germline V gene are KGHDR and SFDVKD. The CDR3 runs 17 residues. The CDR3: CATSDGVTGNFNQPQHF. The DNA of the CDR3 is TGTGCCACCAGTGATGGAGTGACAGGGAACTTCAATCAGCCCCAGCATTTT.

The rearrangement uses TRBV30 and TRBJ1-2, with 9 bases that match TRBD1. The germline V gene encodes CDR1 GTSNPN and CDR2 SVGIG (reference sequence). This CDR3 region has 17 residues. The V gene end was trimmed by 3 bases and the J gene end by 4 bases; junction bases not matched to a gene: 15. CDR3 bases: TGTGCCTGGAGATGGGAGGGGACAGGGCGAATAGGCTATGGCTACACCTTC. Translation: CAWRWEGTGRIGYGYTF.

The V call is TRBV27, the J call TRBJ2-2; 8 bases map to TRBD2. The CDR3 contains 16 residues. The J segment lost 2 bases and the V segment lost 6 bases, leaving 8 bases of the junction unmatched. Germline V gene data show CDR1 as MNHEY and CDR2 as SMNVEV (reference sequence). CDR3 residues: CASSPFGTSNTGELFF. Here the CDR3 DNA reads TGTGCCAGCAGCCCATTCGGGACTAGTAACACCGGGGAGCTGTTTTTT.

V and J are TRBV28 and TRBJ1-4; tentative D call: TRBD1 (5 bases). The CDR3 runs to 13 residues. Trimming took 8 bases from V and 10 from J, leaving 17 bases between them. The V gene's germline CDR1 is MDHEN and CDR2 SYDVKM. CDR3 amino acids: CASQRGQPGKLFF. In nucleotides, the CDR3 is TGTGCCAGCCAAAGGGGTCAACCTGGAAAACTGTTTTTT.

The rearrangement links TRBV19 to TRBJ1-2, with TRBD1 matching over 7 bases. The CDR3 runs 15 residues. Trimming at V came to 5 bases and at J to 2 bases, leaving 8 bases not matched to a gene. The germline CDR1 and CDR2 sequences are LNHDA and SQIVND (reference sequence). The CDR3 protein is CASSLRDSRNYGYTF. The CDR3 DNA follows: TGTGCCAGTAGTCTCCGGGACAGCCGAAACTATGGCTACACCTTC.

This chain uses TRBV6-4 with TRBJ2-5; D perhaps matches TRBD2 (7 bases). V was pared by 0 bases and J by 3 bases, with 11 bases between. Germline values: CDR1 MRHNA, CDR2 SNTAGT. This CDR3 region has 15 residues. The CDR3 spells CASSDSGGGEETQYF. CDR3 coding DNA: TGTGCCAGCAGTGACTCGGGAGGGGGGGAAGAGACCCAGTACTTC.

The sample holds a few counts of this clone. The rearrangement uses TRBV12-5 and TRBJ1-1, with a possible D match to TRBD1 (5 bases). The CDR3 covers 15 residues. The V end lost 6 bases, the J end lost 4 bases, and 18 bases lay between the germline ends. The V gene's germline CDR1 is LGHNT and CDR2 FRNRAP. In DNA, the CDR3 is TGTGCTAGTGGCTCCATCCAGGGTAGGGGCACTGAAGCTTTCTTT. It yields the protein CASGSIQGRGTEAFF.

The CDR3 is CAPGGVGDSGELFF. The CDR3 DNA follows: TGTGCCCCGGGAGGAGTGGGTGATTCCGGGGAGCTGTTTTTT. The rearrangement joins TRBV7-9 to TRBJ2-2, with 7 nucleotides matching TRBD2. Germline V gives CDR1 SEHNR, CDR2 FQNEAQ (reference sequence). This CDR3 has 14 residues. J lost 6 bases, V lost 11 bases, and 12 bases had no gene match.